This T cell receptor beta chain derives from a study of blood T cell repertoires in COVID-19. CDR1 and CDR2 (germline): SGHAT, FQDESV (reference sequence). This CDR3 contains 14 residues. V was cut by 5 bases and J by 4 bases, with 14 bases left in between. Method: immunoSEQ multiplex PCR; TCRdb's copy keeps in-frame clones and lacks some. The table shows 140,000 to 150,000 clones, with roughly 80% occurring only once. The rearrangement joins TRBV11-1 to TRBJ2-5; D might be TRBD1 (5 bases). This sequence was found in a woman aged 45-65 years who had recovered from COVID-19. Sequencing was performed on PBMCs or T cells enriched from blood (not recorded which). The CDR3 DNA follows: TGTGCCAGCAGCCCGCTAGGGGCCCCAGAGACCCAGTACTTC. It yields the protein CASSPLGAPETQYF.